A selection of T cell receptor beta chains follows, all from one sample in a study of identifying expanded T cells in peripheral blood. Assay used: immunoSEQ multiplex PCR; TCRdb lists only in-frame clones, some missing. The table lists 85,000 to 95,000 clones, approximately 91% of them singletons. The material sequenced was blood. Receptors were obtained from a person aged 18 to 70 in good health. Both conserved end residues are part of each CDR3. D genes are given only for firm matches. Size values are once, few and many counts, or a class for expanded clones, and some rows have none.

v_gene	d_gene	abundance	j_gene	CDR3nt	CDR3aa
TRBV7-9	TRBD2	-	TRBJ2-7	TGTGCCAGCAGCTCCGTAGCGGGGGGGCCGCGGGAGCAGTACTTC	CASSSVAGGPREQYF
TRBV5-3	-	-	TRBJ2-3	TGTGCCAGCAGGCTGACAGGACTCACAGATACGCAGTATTTT	CASRLTGLTDTQYF
TRBV27	TRBD1	-	TRBJ1-4	TGTGCCAGCCATCGACAGGGAAATGAAAAACTGTTTTTT	CASHRQGNEKLFF
TRBV4-1	TRBD2	-	TRBJ2-7	TGCGCCAGCAGCCCCGAGGCTCCAGCGGGGGCCTCTCTGTACGAGCAGTACTTC	CASSPEAPAGASLYEQYF
TRBV29-1	-	-	TRBJ2-7	TGCAGCGTTGCCCGGGACACCGGGGGCTACGAGCAGTACTTC	CSVARDTGGYEQYF
TRBV4-2	-	-	TRBJ2-1	TGTGCCAGCAGCCAAGAAGGAGGGGGCACCTACAATGAGCAGTTCTTC	CASSQEGGGTYNEQFF
TRBV28	TRBD1	once	TRBJ2-3	TGTGCCAGCAGGCCAATCACAGGGGGTCCCACAGATACGCAGTATTTT	CASRPITGGPTDTQYF
TRBV21-1	-	-	TRBJ2-5	TGTGCCAGCAGCAAACCAGGGTTGGAGACCCAGTACTTC	CASSKPGLETQYF
TRBV5-1	TRBD1	-	TRBJ1-1	TGCGCCAGCAACTCCGGGATGGGACAGGGCGGGCCCATATTCCAGGACACTGAAGCTTTCTTT	CASNSGMGQGGPIFQDTEAFF
TRBV5-1	-	-	TRBJ2-3	TGCGCCAGCAGCCGCTCAACAGGGCACCCAGATACGCAGTATTTT	CASSRSTGHPDTQYF